Presented here are 8 T cell receptor beta chains from one specimen sequenced in a study of naive and memory T cell subsets. Treatment described: skin biopsy from saline-injected control site (resident skin T cells). Unsorted total RNA, roughly 1 to 1000 ng, was DNase treated before reverse transcription. Four PCR rounds used nested alpha and beta constant region primers plus the SP2 primer. MiXCR was run by TCRdb on the UMI-ligation and nested PCR reads, yielding one entry per CDR3 protein. The profile shows around 2,000 distinct CDR3 sequences, around 4.1% of them singletons. The sequencing here drew on skin, taken from a saline injection site in the skin. These receptors all come from an adult in good health.

This clonotype is labeled as medium-sized. This chain links TRBV7-9 with TRBJ2-5; no clear D gene. CDR3 size: 14 residues. The germline V and J ends were trimmed by 6 bases and 5 bases, with 16 bases remaining between them. Germline assignment: CDR1 SEHNR and CDR2 FQNEAQ (reference sequence). This chain's CDR3 is CASRTKGPRETQYF. For the CDR3, the DNA is TGTGCCAGCAGAACTAAGGGCCCACGGGAGACCCAGTACTTC.

Sample share makes this clonotype large (0.1 to 1%). For the CDR3, the DNA is TGTGCCAGCAGTTTAAAGGGCTTTTCAACCGGGGAGCTGTTTTTT. Its translation is CASSLKGFSTGELFF. The chain couples TRBV12-3 or TRBV12-4 to TRBJ2-2; no reliable D call. Trimming shortened V by 2 bases and J by 5 bases, and 12 bases separated the two germline ends. The CDR3 sequence is 15 residues long.

Many counts were recorded for this clonotype. The CDR3 DNA sequence: TGTGCCAGCAGTTTATGGGGGAGAGGCTACACCTTC. Its protein is CASSLWGRGYTF. This rearrangement joins TRBV12-3 or TRBV12-4 to TRBJ1-2, with a weak D call TRBD1 (5 bases). The CDR3 consists of 12 residues. V was trimmed by 2 bases and J by 8 bases, leaving 9 bases between them.

This clonotype is medium-sized within its sample. V gene TRBV6-6 combines with J gene TRBJ2-2, with 10 bases matching TRBD2. After removal of 6 bases from V and 3 bases from J, the junction contained 7 bases not matched to a gene. CDR3 length: 16 amino acids. Germline values: CDR1 MNHNY, CDR2 SVGAGI (reference sequence). CDR3 loop: CASRRGLALDTGELFF. In nucleotides, the CDR3 is TGTGCCAGCAGGAGGGGACTAGCGCTCGACACCGGGGAGCTGTTTTTT.

This clonotype is judged large. This chain connects TRBV20-1 to TRBJ2-7, with TRBD2 matching 7 bases. J was trimmed by 1 base and V by 6 bases; bases with no gene match: 9. Germline lookup yields CDR1 DFQATT and CDR2 SNEGSKA (reference sequence). The CDR3 is made up of 14 amino acids. The CDR3: CSARGKRGSYEQYF. For the CDR3, the DNA is TGCAGTGCCCGAGGGAAGCGGGGATCCTACGAGCAGTACTTC.

This clonotype is labeled as medium-sized. V gene TRBV4-1 combines with J gene TRBJ1-1; D not certain. V lost 6 bases, J lost 3 bases, and 14 bases lay in between. The CDR3 extends over 14 amino acids. Germline V CDR1 and CDR2: MGHRA, YSYEKL. CDR3 sequence reads: CASRGILKDTEAFF. The CDR3 DNA reads TGCGCCAGCAGGGGCATTCTTAAGGACACTGAAGCTTTCTTT.

This clonotype counts as medium-sized. This rearrangement joins TRBV7-9 to TRBJ1-2; 7 bases map to TRBD1. The trim removed 5 bases at V and 2 bases at J, leaving 5 bases unmatched. Germline CDR1 SEHNR, CDR2 FQNEAQ (reference sequence). CDR3 length equals 14 residues. For the CDR3, the DNA is TGTGCCAGCAGCCCCCCACAGGGGAACTATGGCTACACCTTC. Translating gives CASSPPQGNYGYTF.

Details on this clonotype: A read error may explain this, as a much larger clone is one base away. The gene calls are TRBV15 and TRBJ1-2, with D unresolved. Germline V gene lookup returns CDR1 LNHNV and CDR2 YYDKDF (reference sequence). CDR3 length equals 15 residues. CDR3 in DNA: TGTGCCACCAGCAGAGATCTGGTTGCGGGAAATGGCGACACCTTC. It specifies CATSRDLVAGNGDTF.